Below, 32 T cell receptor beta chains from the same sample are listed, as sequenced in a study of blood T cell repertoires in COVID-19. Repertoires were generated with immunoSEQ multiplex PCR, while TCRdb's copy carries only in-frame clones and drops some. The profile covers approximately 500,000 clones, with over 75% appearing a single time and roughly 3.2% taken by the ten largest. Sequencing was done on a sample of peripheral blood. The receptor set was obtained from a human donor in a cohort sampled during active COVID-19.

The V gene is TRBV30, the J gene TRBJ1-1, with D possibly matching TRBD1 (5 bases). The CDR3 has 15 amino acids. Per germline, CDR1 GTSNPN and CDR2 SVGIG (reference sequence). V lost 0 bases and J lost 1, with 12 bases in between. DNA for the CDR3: TGTGCCTGGAGTGTACGGTGGGGGGGGAACACTGAAGCTTTCTTT. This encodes CAWSVRWGGNTEAFF.

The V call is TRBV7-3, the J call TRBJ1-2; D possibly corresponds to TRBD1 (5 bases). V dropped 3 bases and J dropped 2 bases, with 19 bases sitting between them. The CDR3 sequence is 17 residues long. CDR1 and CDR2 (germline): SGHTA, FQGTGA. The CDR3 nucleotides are TGTGCCAGCAGCTTTTTCAGGGCAGCGAAATGGAACTATGGCTACACCTTC. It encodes CASSFFRAAKWNYGYTF. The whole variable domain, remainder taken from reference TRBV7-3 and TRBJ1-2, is GAGVSQTPSNKVTEKGKYVELRCDPISGHTALYWYRQSLGQGPEFLIYFQGTGAADDSGLPNDRFFAVRPEGSVSTLKIQRTERGDSAVYLCASSFFRAAKWNYGYTFGSGTRLTVV.

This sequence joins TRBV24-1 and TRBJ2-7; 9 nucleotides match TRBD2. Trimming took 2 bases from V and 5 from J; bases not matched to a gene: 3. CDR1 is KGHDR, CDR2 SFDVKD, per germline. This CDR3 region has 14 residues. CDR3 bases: TGTGCCACCAGTGATTGGGCTAGCGGGAACGAGCAGTACTTC. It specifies CATSDWASGNEQYF.

Here the CDR3 DNA reads TGTGCCAGCACCGATGAGACAGGCGGCGGGGAGCTGTTTTTT. This sequence encodes CASTDETGGGELFF. The J gene is TRBJ2-2, the V gene TRBV28, with D possibly matching TRBD1 (6 bases). In germline, CDR1 is MDHEN, CDR2 SYDVKM. This CDR3 contains 14 residues. V lost 7 bases, J lost 7 bases, and 16 bases lay in between.

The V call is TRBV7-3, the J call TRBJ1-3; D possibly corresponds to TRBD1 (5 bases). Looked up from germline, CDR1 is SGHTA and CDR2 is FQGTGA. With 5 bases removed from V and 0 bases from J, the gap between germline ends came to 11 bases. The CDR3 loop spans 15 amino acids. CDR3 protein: CASSTGTPSGNTIYF. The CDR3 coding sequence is TGTGCCAGCAGCACCGGGACTCCCTCTGGAAACACCATATATTTT.

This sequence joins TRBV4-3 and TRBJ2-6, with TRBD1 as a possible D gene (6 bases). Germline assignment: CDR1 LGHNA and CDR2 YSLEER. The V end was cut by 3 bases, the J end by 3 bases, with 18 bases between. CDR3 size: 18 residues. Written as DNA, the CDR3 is TGCGCCAGCAGCCAGGGTTGGGCAGGGGTAGATGGGGCCAACGTCCTGACTTTC. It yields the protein CASSQGWAGVDGANVLTF.

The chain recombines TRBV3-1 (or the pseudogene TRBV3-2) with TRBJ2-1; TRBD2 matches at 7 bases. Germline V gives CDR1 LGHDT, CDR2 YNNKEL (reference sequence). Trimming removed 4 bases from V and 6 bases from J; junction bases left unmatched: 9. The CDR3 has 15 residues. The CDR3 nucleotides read TGTGCCAGCAGCCTCCTTGCTAGCGGAGGCAATGAGCAGTTCTTC. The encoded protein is CASSLLASGGNEQFF.

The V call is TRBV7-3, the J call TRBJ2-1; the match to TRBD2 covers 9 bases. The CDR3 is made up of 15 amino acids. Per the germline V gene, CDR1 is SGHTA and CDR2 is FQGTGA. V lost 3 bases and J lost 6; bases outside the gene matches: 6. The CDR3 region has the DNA TGTGCCAGCAGCTTCATAGCGGGAGAGGTCAATGAGCAGTTCTTC. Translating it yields CASSFIAGEVNEQFF.

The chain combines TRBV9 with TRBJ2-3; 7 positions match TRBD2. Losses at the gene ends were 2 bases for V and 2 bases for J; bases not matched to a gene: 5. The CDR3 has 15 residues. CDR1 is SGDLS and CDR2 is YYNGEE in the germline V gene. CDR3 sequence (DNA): TGTGCCAGCAGCGTCGGGACTACCTACACAGATACGCAGTATTTT. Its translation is CASSVGTTYTDTQYF.

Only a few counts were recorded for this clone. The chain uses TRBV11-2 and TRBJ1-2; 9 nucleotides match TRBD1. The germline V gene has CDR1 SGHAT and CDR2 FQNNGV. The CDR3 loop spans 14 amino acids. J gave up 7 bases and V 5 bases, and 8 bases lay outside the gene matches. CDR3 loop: CASSISGTGSGYTF. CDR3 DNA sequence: TGTGCCAGCAGCATCTCCGGGACAGGGAGTGGCTACACCTTC.

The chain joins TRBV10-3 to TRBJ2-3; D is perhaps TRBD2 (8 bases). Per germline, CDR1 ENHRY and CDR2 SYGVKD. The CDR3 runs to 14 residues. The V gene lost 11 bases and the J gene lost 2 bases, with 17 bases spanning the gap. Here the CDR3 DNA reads TGTGCCTCACGGGGGGGACAGACCACAGATACGCAGTATTTT. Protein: CASRGGQTTDTQYF.

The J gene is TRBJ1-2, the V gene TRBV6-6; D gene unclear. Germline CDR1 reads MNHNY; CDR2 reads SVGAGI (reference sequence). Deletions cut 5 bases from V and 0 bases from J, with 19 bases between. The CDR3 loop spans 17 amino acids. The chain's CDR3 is CASSRLQTVVANYGYTF. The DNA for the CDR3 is TGTGCCAGCAGTCGATTACAAACAGTCGTAGCTAACTATGGCTACACCTTC.

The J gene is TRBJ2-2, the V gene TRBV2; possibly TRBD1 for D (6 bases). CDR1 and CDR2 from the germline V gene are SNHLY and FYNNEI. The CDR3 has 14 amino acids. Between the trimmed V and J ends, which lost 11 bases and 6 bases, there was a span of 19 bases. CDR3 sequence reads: CAASPQGQAGELFF. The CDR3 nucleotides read TGTGCCGCCAGCCCCCAGGGACAAGCCGGGGAGCTGTTTTTT.

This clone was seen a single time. Written as DNA, the CDR3 is TGTGCCAGTAGTCCGCGAACAGAGAATTCACCCCTCCACTTT. Protein sequence: CASSPRTENSPLHF. The V and J genes are TRBV19 and TRBJ1-6; no definite D call. Trimming stripped 5 bases from V and 7 bases from J, with 12 bases between. Germline CDR1 is LNHDA and CDR2 is SQIVND (reference sequence). This CDR3 has 14 amino acids.

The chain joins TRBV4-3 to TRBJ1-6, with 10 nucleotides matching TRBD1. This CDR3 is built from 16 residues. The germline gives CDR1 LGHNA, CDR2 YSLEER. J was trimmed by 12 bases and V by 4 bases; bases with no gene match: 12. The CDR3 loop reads CASSRVTGGVIGPLHF. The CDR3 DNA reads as TGCGCCAGCAGCCGAGTGACAGGGGGCGTGATAGGACCCCTCCACTTT.

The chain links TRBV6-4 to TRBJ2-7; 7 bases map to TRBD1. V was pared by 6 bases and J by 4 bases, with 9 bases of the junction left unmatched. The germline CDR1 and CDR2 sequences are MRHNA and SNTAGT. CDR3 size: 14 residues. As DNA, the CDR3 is TGTGCCAGCAGAACCCGGACAGGTTTTTACGAGCAGTACTTC. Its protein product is CASRTRTGFYEQYF.

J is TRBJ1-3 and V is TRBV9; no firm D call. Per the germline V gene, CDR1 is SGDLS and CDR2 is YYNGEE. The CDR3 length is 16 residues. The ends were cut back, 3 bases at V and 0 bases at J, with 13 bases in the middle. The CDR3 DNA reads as TGTGCCAGCAGCGCCCATAGCTCGACCTCTGGAAACACCATATATTTT. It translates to CASSAHSSTSGNTIYF.

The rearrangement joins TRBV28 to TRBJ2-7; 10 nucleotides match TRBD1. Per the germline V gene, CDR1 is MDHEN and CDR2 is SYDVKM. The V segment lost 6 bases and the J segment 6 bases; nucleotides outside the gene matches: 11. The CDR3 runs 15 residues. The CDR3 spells CASSSTGTGESEQYF. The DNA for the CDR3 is TGTGCCAGCAGCTCGACCGGGACAGGGGAGAGCGAGCAGTACTTC.

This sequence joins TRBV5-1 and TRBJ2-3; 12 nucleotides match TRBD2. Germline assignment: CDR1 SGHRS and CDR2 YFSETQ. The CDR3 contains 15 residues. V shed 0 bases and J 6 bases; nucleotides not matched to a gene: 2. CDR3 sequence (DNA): TGCGCCAGCAGCTTGGGACTAGCGGGAGTGGATACGCAGTATTTT. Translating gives CASSLGLAGVDTQYF.

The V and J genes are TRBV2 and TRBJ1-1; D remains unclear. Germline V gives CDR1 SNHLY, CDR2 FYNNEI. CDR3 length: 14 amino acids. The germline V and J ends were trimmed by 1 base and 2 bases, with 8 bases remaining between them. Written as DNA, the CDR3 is TGTGCCAGCAGTGAAGGCAGAGGTAACACTGAAGCTTTCTTT. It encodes CASSEGRGNTEAFF.

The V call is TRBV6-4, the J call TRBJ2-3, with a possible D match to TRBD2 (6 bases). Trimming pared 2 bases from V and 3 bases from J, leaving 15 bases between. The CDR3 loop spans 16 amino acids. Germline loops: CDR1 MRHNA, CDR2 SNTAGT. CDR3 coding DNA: TGTGCCAGCAGTGACCGGGCGGGACCGTGGACAGATACGCAGTATTTT. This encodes CASSDRAGPWTDTQYF.

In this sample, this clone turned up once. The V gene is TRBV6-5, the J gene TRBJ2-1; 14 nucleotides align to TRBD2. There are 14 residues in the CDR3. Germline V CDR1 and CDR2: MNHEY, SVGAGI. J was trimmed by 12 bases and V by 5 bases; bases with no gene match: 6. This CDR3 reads CASSQGLAGEGQFF. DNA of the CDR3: TGTGCCAGCAGTCAGGGACTAGCGGGAGAAGGGCAGTTCTTC.

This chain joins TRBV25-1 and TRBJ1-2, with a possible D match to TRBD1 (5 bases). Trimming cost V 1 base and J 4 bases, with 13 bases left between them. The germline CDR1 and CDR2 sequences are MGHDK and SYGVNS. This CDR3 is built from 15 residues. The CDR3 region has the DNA TGTGCCAGCAGTGAATCCGGGGGAATGGGCTATGGCTACACCTTC. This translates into CASSESGGMGYGYTF.

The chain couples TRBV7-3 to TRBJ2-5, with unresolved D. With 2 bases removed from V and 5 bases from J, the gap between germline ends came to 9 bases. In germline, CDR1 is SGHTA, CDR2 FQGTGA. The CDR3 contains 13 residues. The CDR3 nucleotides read TGTGCCAGCAGCTTAGAGAGGTTGGAGACCCAGTACTTC. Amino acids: CASSLERLETQYF.

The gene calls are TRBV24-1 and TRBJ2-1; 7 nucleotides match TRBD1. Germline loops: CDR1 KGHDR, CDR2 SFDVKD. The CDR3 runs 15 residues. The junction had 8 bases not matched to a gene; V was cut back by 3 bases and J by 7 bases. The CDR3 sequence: CATSDNQGDKNEQFF. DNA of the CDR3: TGTGCCACCAGTGATAACCAGGGGGACAAAAATGAGCAGTTCTTC.

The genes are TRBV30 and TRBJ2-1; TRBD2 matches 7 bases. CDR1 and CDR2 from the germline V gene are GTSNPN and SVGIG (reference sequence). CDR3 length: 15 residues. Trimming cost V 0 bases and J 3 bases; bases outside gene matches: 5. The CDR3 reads CAWSVLAGDYNEQFF. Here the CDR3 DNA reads TGTGCCTGGAGTGTACTCGCGGGAGACTACAATGAGCAGTTCTTC.

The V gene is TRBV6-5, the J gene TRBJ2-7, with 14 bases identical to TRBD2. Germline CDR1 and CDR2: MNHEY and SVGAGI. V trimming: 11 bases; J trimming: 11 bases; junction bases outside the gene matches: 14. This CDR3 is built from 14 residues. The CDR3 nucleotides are TGTGCCGTTCAAAGGGGGACTAGCGGGGGCGTGGAGTACTTC. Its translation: CAVQRGTSGGVEYF.

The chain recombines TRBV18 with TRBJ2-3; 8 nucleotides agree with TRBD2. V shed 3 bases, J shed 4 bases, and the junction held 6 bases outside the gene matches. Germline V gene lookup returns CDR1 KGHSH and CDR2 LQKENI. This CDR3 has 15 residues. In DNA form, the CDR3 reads TGTGCCAGCTCACCGATGGGACTAGGTGCAGATACGCAGTATTTT. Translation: CASSPMGLGADTQYF.

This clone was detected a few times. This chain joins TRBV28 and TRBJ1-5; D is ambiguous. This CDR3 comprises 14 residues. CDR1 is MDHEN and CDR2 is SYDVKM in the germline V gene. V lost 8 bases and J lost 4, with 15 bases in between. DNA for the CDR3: TGTGCCAGCCACCTGAGTACCCGAAATCAGCCCCAGCATTTT. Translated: CASHLSTRNQPQHF.

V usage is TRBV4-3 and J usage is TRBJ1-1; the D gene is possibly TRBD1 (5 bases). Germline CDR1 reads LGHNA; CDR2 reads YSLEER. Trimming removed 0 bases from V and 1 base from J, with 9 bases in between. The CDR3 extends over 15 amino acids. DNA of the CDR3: TGCGCCAGCAGCCAAGAACCCAGGGCGAACACTGAAGCTTTCTTT. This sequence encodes CASSQEPRANTEAFF.

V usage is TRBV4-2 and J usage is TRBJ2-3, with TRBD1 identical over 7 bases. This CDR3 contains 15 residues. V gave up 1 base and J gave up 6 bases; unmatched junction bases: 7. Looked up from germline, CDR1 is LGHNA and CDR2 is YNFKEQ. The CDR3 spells CASSQGDRDADTQYF. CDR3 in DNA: TGTGCCAGCAGCCAAGGAGACAGGGATGCGGATACGCAGTATTTT.

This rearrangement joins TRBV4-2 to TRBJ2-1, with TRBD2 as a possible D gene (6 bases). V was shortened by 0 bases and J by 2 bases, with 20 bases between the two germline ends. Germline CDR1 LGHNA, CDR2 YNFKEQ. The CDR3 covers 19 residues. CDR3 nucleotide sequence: TGTGCCAGCAGCCAAGATGGTGTCGCGAGTAGCGGTCCCTACAATGAGCAGTTCTTC. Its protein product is CASSQDGVASSGPYNEQFF.